This record covers a single T cell receptor (beta chain). The sample is drawn from a study of blood T cell repertoires in COVID-19. V gave up 3 bases and J gave up 1 base; unmatched junction bases: 8. The V gene's germline CDR1 is DFQATT and CDR2 SNEGSKA (reference sequence). This CDR3 contains 17 residues. This table comes from immunoSEQ multiplex PCR, and its TCRdb copy is limited to in-frame clones, with some not included. The repertoire has under 300,000 clones, around nine tenths of them found once; the top ten carry around 7.3%. This sequence originates from a woman in her 70s with active or convalescent COVID-19. The chain is built from TRBV20-1 and TRBJ2-2, with TRBD2 identical over 10 bases. The sequenced sample was peripheral blood. The CDR3 sequence: CSASRLAGDLNTGELFF. The CDR3 DNA is TGCAGTGCTAGTAGGCTAGCGGGGGACCTGAACACCGGGGAGCTGTTTTTT.